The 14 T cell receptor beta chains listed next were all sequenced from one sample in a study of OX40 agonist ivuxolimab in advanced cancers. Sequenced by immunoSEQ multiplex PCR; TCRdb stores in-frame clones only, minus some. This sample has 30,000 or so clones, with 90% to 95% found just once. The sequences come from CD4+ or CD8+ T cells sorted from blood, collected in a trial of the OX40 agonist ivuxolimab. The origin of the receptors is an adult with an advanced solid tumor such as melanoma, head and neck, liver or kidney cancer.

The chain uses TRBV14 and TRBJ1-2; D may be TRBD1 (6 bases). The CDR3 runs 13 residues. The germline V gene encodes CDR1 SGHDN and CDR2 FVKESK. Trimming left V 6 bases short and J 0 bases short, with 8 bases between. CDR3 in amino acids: CASSRTANYGYTF. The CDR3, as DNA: TGTGCCAGCAGTCGGACAGCTAACTATGGCTACACCTTC.

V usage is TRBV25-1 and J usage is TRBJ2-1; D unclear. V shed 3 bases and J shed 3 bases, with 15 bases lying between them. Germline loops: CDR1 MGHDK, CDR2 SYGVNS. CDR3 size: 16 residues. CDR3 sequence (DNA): TGTGCCAGCAGTGACCTGGGGTCGGAACTCTACAATGAGCAGTTCTTC. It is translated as CASSDLGSELYNEQFF. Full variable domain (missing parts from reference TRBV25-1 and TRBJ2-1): EADIYQTPRYLVIGTGKKITLECSQTMGHDKMYWYQQDPGMELHLIHYSYGVNSTEKGDLSSESTVSRIRTEHFPLTLESARPSHTSQYLCASSDLGSELYNEQFFGPGTRLTVL.

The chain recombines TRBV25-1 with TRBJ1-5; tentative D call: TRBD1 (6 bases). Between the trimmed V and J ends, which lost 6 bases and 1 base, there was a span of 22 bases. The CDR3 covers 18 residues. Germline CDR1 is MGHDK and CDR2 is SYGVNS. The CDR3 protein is CASRRGDRPPGSNQPQHF. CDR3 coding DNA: TGTGCCAGCAGAAGGGGGGATCGTCCCCCCGGGAGCAATCAGCCCCAGCATTTT.

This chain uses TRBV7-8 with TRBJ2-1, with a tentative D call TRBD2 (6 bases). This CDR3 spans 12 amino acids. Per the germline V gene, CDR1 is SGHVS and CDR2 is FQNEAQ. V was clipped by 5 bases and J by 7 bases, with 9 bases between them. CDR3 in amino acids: CASSPGGNEQFF. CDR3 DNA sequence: TGTGCCAGCAGCCCCGGAGGGAATGAGCAGTTCTTC.

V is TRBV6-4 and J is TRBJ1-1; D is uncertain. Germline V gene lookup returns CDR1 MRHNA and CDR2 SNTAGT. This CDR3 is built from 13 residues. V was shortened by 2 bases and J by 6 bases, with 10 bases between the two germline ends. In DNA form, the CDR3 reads TGTGCCAGCAGTGACGACGGGAGGTCTGAAGCTTTCTTT. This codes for CASSDDGRSEAFF.

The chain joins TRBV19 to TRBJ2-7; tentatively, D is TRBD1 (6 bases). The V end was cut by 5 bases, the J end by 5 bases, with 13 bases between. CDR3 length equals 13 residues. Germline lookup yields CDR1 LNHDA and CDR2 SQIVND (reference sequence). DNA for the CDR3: TGTGCCAGTAGTGACCAGGGGCGGCACGAGCAGTACTTC. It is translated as CASSDQGRHEQYF.

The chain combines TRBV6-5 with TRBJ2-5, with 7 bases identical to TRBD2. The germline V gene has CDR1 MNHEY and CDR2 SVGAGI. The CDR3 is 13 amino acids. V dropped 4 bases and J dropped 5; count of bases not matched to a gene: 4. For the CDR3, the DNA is TGTGCCAGCAGTTTAAACGGGGGGGAGACCCAGTACTTC. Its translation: CASSLNGGETQYF.

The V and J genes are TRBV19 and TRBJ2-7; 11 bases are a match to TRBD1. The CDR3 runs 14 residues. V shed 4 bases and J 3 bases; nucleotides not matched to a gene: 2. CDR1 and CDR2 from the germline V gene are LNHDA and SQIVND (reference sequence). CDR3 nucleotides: TGTGCCAGTAGTACCGGGACAGGGGGCTACGAGCAGTACTTC. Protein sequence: CASSTGTGGYEQYF.

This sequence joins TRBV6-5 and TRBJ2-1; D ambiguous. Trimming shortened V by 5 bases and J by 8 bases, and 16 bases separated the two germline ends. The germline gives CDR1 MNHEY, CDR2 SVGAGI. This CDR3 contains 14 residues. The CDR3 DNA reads TGTGCCAGCAGTCCTCGCGGTCGGCCGTATGAGCAGTTCTTC. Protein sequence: CASSPRGRPYEQFF.

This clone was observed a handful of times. In nucleotides, the CDR3 is TGTGCCAGCAGCCTAAGCGGCACTGAAGCTTTCTTT. It is translated as CASSLSGTEAFF. The genes are TRBV13 and TRBJ1-1; D ambiguous. CDR1 is PRHDT, CDR2 FYEKMQ, per germline (reference sequence). The CDR3 sequence is 12 residues long. V gave up 5 bases and J gave up 4 bases, with 8 bases separating them. Together with reference TRBV13 and TRBJ1-1, the CDR3 gives the full variable domain: AAGVIQSPRHLIKEKRETATLKCYPIPRHDTVYWYQQGPGQDPQFLISFYEKMQSDKGSIPDRFSAQQFSDYHSELNMSSLELGDSALYFCASSLSGTEAFFGQGTRLTVV.

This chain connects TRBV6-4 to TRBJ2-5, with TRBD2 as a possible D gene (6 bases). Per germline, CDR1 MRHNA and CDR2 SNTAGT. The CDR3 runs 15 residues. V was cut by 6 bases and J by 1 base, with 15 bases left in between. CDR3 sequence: CASRSSGVPQETQYF. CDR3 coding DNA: TGTGCCAGCAGATCCTCGGGGGTTCCCCAAGAGACCCAGTACTTC.

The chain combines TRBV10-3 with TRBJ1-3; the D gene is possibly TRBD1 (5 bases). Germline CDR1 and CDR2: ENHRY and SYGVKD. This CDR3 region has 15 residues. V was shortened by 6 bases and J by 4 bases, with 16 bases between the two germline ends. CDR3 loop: CAIRVDEGIGNTIYF. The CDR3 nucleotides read TGTGCCATCAGGGTTGATGAGGGGATCGGAAACACCATATATTTT.

The CDR3 DNA sequence: TGTGCCAGCAGCCGCCTGACTAGGGGGGCCACAGATACGCAGTATTTT. Protein sequence: CASSRLTRGATDTQYF. V and J are TRBV7-7 and TRBJ2-3; tentatively, D is TRBD1 or TRBD2 (6 bases each). Germline V lookup: CDR1 SSHAT, CDR2 FNYEAQ (reference sequence). This CDR3 has 16 residues. V was shortened by 5 bases and J by 2 bases, with 17 bases between the two germline ends.

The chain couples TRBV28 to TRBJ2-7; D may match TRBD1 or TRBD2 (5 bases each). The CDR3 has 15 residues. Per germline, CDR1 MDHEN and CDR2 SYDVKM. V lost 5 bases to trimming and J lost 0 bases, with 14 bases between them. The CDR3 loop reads CASSPQGSDSYEQYF. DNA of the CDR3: TGTGCCAGCAGTCCCCAGGGTAGCGACTCCTACGAGCAGTACTTC.